Listed here is a single T cell receptor (beta chain). This record belongs to a study of CDR3 diversity in severe acne. Via MiXCR, TCRdb re-called the PCR reads, giving one row per CDR3 protein. Found here are roughly 79,000 distinct CDR3 sequences, approximately 49% of them singletons; the top ten hold around a tenth. The CDR3 length is 16 residues. Germline values: CDR1 SNHLY, CDR2 FYNNEI. The junction had 11 bases not matched to a gene; V was cut back by 0 bases and J by 6 bases. Sequencing was performed on blood. The chain is built from TRBV2 and TRBJ2-7; 7 bases are shared with TRBD2. The sequence was collected from a male donor with severe acne vulgaris. The DNA of the CDR3 is TGTGCCAGCAGTGAAGCGCTCTGGAGGGAGGGCGGCGAGCAGTACTTC. It encodes CASSEALWREGGEQYF.